This T cell receptor beta chain was profiled in a study of cytomegalovirus exposure and HLA in healthy donors. Overall study context: Roughly 180 million T cells yielded approximately 110 million unique TCR beta sequences in earlier analysis. Findings of the study overall: There were a few CMV-associated chains whose specificity for CMV antigens was confirmed in vitro. In a later analysis, productive TCRs from donors in an Asian-associated ancestry cluster reportedly carried fewer N-insertions than the cohort mean. In a later analysis, parvovirus B19, influenza, CMV and Epstein-Barr virus appeared linked to several top co-occurrence clusters.

The PCR ran on 60 Vbeta and 13 Jbeta primers. Clones were sequenced by immunoSEQ multiplex PCR, and TCRdb holds only the in-frame ones, with some missing. The sample carries around 110,000 clones, more than 60% recorded once. From germline, CDR1 is SSHAT and CDR2 FNYEAQ (reference sequence). This CDR3 comprises 14 residues. Trimming removed 0 bases from V and 5 bases from J, with 10 bases in between. This clone turned up a few times. What it recognizes is unknown. Sequencing was performed on PBMCs. The TCR comes from a man aged 18 to 29 in good health and CMV-seronegative. This sequence joins TRBV7-7 and TRBJ2-5, with D unresolved. CDR3 protein: CASSLAPEAETQYF. The CDR3 region has the DNA TGTGCCAGCAGCTTAGCGCCCGAGGCGGAGACCCAGTACTTC. Full variable domain (remainder filled in from reference TRBV7-7 and TRBJ2-5): GAGVSQSPRYKVTKRGQDVTLRCDPISSHATLYWYQQALGQGPEFLTYFNYEAQPDKSGLPSDRFSAERPEGSISTLTIQRTEQRDSAMYRCASSLAPEAETQYFGPGTRLLVL.